This T cell receptor (beta chain) is drawn from a study of spatial heterogeneity in lung cancer (dated 2019 in TCRdb). For the study in its entirety: More beta-chain than alpha-chain transcripts were consistently detected, likely reflecting higher beta-chain transcript abundance. TCR repertoire features were related to nonsynonymous mutation counts determined by whole-exome sequencing of tumor tissue. At surgery, both alpha and beta chains were TCR-sequenced in approximately 210 tumor regions, 64 matched nontumor lung samples and some 60 PBMC samples. In the raw uncorrected reads, each unique combination of TCR and UMI appeared more than ten times on average. TCR transcript counts in tumor regions correlated strongly with a T cell transcriptional module score from matched bulk RNA-seq. The study quantitatively compared TCR alpha and beta repertoires across multiple tumor regions, matched nontumor lung and blood in non-small cell lung cancer.

This sample's time point label indicates: sample taken at primary tumor resection. Samples were obtained from about 75 patients with early-stage, untreated non-small cell lung cancer from the lung TRACERx cohort. Whole RNA extracted from tumor and nontumor lung tissue, or from cryopreserved PBMC samples, was used for TCR sequencing without cell sorting. Patients were selected for TCR sequencing only if sufficient RNA was available from at least two tumor regions. Before being selected, tumor and adjacent nontumor lung specimens were reviewed by a lung pathologist. Findings and caveats that apply to the study as a whole: Confirming at a functional level the hypothesis that regional TCRs recognize regional mutations was considered to require additional single-cell paired TCR alpha and beta sequencing. The number of expanded intratumoral alpha and beta TCRs correlated with the tumor nonsynonymous mutation count. TCR-seq coverage of tumor T cells was estimated at only approximately 7% for alpha chains and roughly 13% for beta chains. The count of ubiquitous expanded TCRs correlated with the count of ubiquitous nonsynonymous mutations, and the count of regional expanded TCRs correlated with the count of regional nonsynonymous mutations.

Library preparation employed 5' RACE. TCRdb shows the sequencer as NextSeq 500. In the TCR library protocol, a unique molecular identifier was attached to each TCR cDNA molecule so that PCR and sequencing errors could be corrected. The original pipeline was this. TCR identification, UMI-based error correction and CDR3 extraction were all carried out with Decombinator tools. TCRs above a frequency of 2 per 1,000, corresponding to the top 1% of the tumor frequency distribution, were defined as expanded. Expanded tumor TCRs statistically deemed absent (corrected P<0.05) from at least one tumor region were classed as regional, and all other expanded tumor TCRs were classed as ubiquitous. Rényi diversity was computed with the R vegan package after subsampling each repertoire 100 times to 5,000 TCRs. CDR3 similarity networks were constructed using string-kernel similarity of amino acid triplets, with links drawn between CDR3s whose pairwise similarity was above 0.82. TCRdb reanalyzed the raw reads on its own, using fastp at Q25 for trimming and MiXCR for clone calling, and kept in-frame beta chains. Every CDR3 protein is listed once, alongside the most common genes and DNA of its rows. These V and J calls originate from TCRdb's pipeline instead of the authors' own analysis. The sample table contains some 3,100 distinct CDR3 sequences; only one count was recorded for 10% to 15% of them. Roughly 8.1% of the sample lies in the top ten.

This clonotype was counted at least ten times. What this receptor recognizes is not known. One base away there is no much larger clone; base qualities are not given. Taken from cysteine to phenylalanine, the CDR3 has 15 residues. The retained sequence is limited to the CDR3, 45 bases, with the frame set at the first base. The germline V gene (reference sequence) provides CDR1 MNHEY and CDR2 SMNVEV. Relative to germline, V is 5 bases shorter and J is 6 bases shorter, with 17 bases between their ends. The specimen was lung tumor tissue, collected at surgery. This receptor was identified in a male donor with early-stage non-small cell lung cancer. Recombination connected TRBV27 to TRBJ1-5; tentative D gene TRBD1, with 5 bases matching. This receptor has the CDR3 CASSPGPSGTQPQHF. The nucleotides read TGTGCCAGCAGTCCGGGCCCCTCTGGGACTCAGCCCCAGCATTTT.